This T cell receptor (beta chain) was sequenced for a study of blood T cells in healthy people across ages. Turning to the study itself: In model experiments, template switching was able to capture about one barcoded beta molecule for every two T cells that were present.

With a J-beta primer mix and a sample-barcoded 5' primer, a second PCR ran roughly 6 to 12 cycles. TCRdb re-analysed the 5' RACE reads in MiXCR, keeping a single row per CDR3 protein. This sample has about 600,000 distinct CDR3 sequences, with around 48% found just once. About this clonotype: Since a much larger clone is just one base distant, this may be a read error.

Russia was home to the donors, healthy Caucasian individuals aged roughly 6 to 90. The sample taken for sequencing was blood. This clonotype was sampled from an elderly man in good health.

Here the CDR3 reads CASRLGQTTTNEKLFF. Here the CDR3 DNA reads TGTGCCAGCAGATTGGGACAAACGACAACTAATGAAAAACTGTTTTTT. The chain combines TRBV6-6 with TRBJ1-4; weak D call: TRBD1 (6 bases). V gave up 6 bases and J gave up 0 bases, with 14 bases separating them. Germline V gene data show CDR1 as MNHNY and CDR2 as SVGAGI (reference sequence). This CDR3 is built from 16 residues.